This T cell receptor beta chain was observed in a study of vaccination and CD4 T cells after COVID-19. Turning to the study itself: Post-vaccine sampling followed dose two by a median about 72 days (range 14 to 241).

Treatment defined: 10-day PBMC culture with coronavirus spike peptide pools or control peptides (ViraFEST assay). All positive PCR tests were dated between March and December 2020, predating US Alpha, Beta and Delta variants. The Oncomine TCR Beta short-read assay generated sequence data from the DNA of cultured CD4+ T cells. TCRdb redid the calling of the PCR reads with MiXCR, one entry per CDR3 protein. In the table there are approximately 20,000 distinct CDR3 sequences, about two fifths of which are singletons. Regarding this clonotype: Antigen unknown.

The origin of this receptor is a human donor with COVID-19. Specimen: cultured CD4+ T cells from blood.

The CDR3 nucleotides read TGTGCCATCAGAGCAGCGGGGACCTCCTACAATGAGCAGTTCTTC. Translation: CAIRAAGTSYNEQFF. The chain employs TRBV10-3 and TRBJ2-1; 7 positions agree with TRBD2. Germline lookup yields CDR1 ENHRY and CDR2 SYGVKD. V shed 6 bases, J shed 0 bases, and the junction held 5 bases outside the gene matches. The CDR3 length is 15 residues.